This TCR beta chain was captured in a study of T-cell memory formation after mild COVID-19. The overall study: TCR clusters were mostly donor specific. Study-level results: Clones contracting across day 15 to 85 had a balanced CD4/CD8 profile; later expanding clones leaned CD4+. In second-wave clones peaking day 37, SARS-CoV-2 specificity remained unconfirmed.

At least ten counts were recorded for this clonotype. No antigen is known for it. In TCRdb, the 5' RACE reads were re-called with MiXCR into one record per CDR3 protein. Counted here are fewer than 250,000 distinct CDR3 sequences, 15% occurring once; the ten biggest clones make up 2.1%. The CDR3 length is 16 residues. Germline-derived CDR1 and CDR2 are SGHTA and FQGNSA. Trimming cost V 6 bases and J 3 bases; bases outside gene matches: 13. The sequence derives from an adult woman who had mild COVID-19 (a few samples of this study predate the infection). Cell type and time point are not known. Input material: PBMCs or a T cell subset sorted from them (not recorded which). The chain has TRBV7-2 and TRBJ2-7, with TRBD1 matching over 8 bases. CDR3 coding DNA: TGTGCCAGCAGACGACAGACAGGGGAGCTTGGCTACGAGCAGTACTTC. Protein sequence: CASRRQTGELGYEQYF.